One T cell receptor (beta chain) is described in this entry. Its antigen remains unknown. Blood was drawn at under 3 ml per donor. Skipping T cell sorting, the study isolated total RNA directly from whole blood. This record belongs to a study of monozygotic twins with inflammatory bowel disease. General study results and limits: Neither one strong signal nor one clonotype associated with IBD was supported.

After re-calling the 5' RACE reads, TCRdb lists one entry per CDR3 protein, DNA absent. The repertoire shows roughly 200,000 distinct CDR3 sequences; the top ten hold approximately 1.6%. CDR3 length equals 13 residues. Input material: blood. V gene TRBV12-3 or TRBV12-4 combines with J gene TRBJ2-5; without DNA, the TCRdb call of TRBD1 cannot be checked. This TCR was recovered from a human donor with ulcerative colitis or Crohn's disease, or a healthy co-twin of an affected twin (not recorded which). This chain's CDR3 is CASSPPRGETQYF.